The entry that follows covers one T cell receptor (beta chain) sequence. What it recognizes is unknown. The data were taken from a study of CD8 T cells in Susac syndrome. When the RNA was reverse transcribed, random hexamers were used with an input of about 0.45 to 1 ug. TCRdb re-derived calls from the immunoSEQ multiplex PCR reads in MiXCR, one entry per CDR3 protein. The profile shows some 76,000 distinct CDR3 sequences, roughly 90% of them singletons. Study-wide results and caveats: A relatively small number of individuals underwent TCR sequencing and HLA analysis.

The multiple sclerosis control group consisted of treatment-naive patients whose relapsing-remitting disease, which was either stable or active, fulfilled revised McDonald criteria. The germline gives CDR1 SEHNR, CDR2 FQNEAQ (reference sequence). With 5 bases clipped from V and 6 bases from J, the junction kept 14 bases outside the gene matches. This CDR3 has 17 amino acids. This sequence joins TRBV7-9 and TRBJ2-3, with 10 bases that match TRBD2. Sequenced sample: CD8+ T cells from PBMCs. The TCR comes from a human donor with multiple sclerosis. CDR3 in DNA: TGTGCCAGCAGCCCCAGGACTAGCGGTATTGATGGGGATACGCAGTATTTT. It codes for CASSPRTSGIDGDTQYF.